The 25 T cell receptor beta chains presented below share a single source sample, sequenced in a study of cytomegalovirus exposure and HLA in healthy donors. Primers for the PCR totalled 60 Vbeta and 13 Jbeta. Assay used: immunoSEQ multiplex PCR; TCRdb lists only in-frame clones, some missing. The table lists approximately 130,000 clones, 75% of them singletons. The sequencing sample was made of PBMCs. The receptors were gathered from a woman in her forties in good health and CMV-seropositive.

This chain uses TRBV5-4 with TRBJ2-7; 10 positions agree with TRBD2. The CDR3 spans 16 residues. Germline loops: CDR1 SGHNT, CDR2 YYREEE (reference sequence). V shed 0 bases, J shed 1 base, and the junction held 4 bases outside the gene matches. CDR3 in amino acids: CASSLGGSGRSYEQYF. In DNA, the CDR3 is TGTGCCAGCAGCTTGGGTGGTAGCGGGAGGTCCTACGAGCAGTACTTC.

V usage is TRBV5-6 and J usage is TRBJ1-1; TRBD1 might be the D (5 bases). Germline V gene sequence: CDR1 SGHDT, CDR2 YYEEEE. Between the trimmed V and J ends, which lost 4 bases and 0 bases, there was a span of 13 bases. The CDR3 has 15 residues. This chain's CDR3 is CASSPTGDLNTEAFF. The CDR3 DNA reads as TGTGCCAGCAGCCCCACAGGCGATTTGAACACTGAAGCTTTCTTT.

The V and J genes are TRBV29-1 and TRBJ1-4, with no clear D. Germline V CDR1 and CDR2: SQVTM, ANQGSEA. The CDR3 consists of 14 residues. Deletions cut 1 base from V and 6 bases from J, with 12 bases between. The CDR3 DNA sequence: TGCAGCGTTGAAGTGGAGGTGTGGGATGAAAAACTGTTTTTT. Translating gives CSVEVEVWDEKLFF.

Here the CDR3 reads CASTGSGTPLGLPQHF. The CDR3 DNA is TGTGCCAGCACTGGATCCGGGACACCCCTCGGTTTGCCCCAGCATTTT. This chain joins TRBV5-8 and TRBJ1-5, with D perhaps TRBD1 (6 bases). The CDR3 sequence is 16 residues long. V was clipped by 6 bases and J by 9 bases, with 25 bases between them. The germline V gene has CDR1 SGHTS and CDR2 YDEGEE.

The chain uses TRBV30 and TRBJ2-1; TRBD2 agrees at 9 bases. The CDR3 spans 20 residues. V gave up 1 base and J gave up 3 bases; unmatched junction bases: 19. Germline CDR1 GTSNPN, CDR2 SVGIG (reference sequence). This CDR3 reads CAWSARRQFTGTSSYNEQFF. The CDR3, as DNA: TGTGCCTGGAGTGCCCGAAGGCAGTTTACCGGGACTAGCAGCTACAATGAGCAGTTCTTC.

This rearrangement joins TRBV7-2 to TRBJ1-1; 10 bases fit TRBD1. Trimming removed 1 base from V and 4 bases from J; junction bases left unmatched: 12. CDR1 is SGHTA, CDR2 FQGNSA, per germline. This CDR3 comprises 18 residues. CDR3 in DNA: TGTGCCAGCAGCTTAGTAGGGGACAGGGGACGATACCCCACTGAAGCTTTCTTT. Translation gives CASSLVGDRGRYPTEAFF.

This chain joins TRBV5-1 and TRBJ2-7, with 7 bases identical to TRBD1. The CDR3 runs to 15 residues. CDR1 and CDR2 (germline): SGHRS, YFSETQ. J was trimmed by 6 bases and V by 0 bases; bases with no gene match: 9. In DNA, the CDR3 is TGCGCCAGCAGCTTGGTGCCAGGGGGTCTTTCCGAGCAGTACTTC. Its translation: CASSLVPGGLSEQYF.

This clone was counted a single time. V usage is TRBV18 and J usage is TRBJ1-1; D unresolved. The CDR3 contains 13 residues. Trimming removed 4 bases at V and 4 bases at J, with 10 bases between. CDR1 and CDR2 (germline): KGHSH, LQKENI. CDR3: CASSQGEGTEAFF. As DNA, the CDR3 is TGTGCCAGCTCACAGGGAGAAGGCACTGAAGCTTTCTTT.

Here the CDR3 reads CASSRGINEKLFF. CDR3 in DNA: TGTGCCAGTAGTCGGGGTATTAATGAAAAACTGTTTTTT. The chain has TRBV19 and TRBJ1-4; D call uncertain. Trimming took off 5 bases at V and 4 bases at J, with 8 bases between the two ends. In germline, CDR1 is LNHDA, CDR2 SQIVND (reference sequence). The CDR3 has 13 residues.

This chain joins TRBV5-1 and TRBJ1-2; 7 positions match TRBD1. This CDR3 spans 14 amino acids. The junction had 4 bases not matched to a gene; V was cut back by 2 bases and J by 3 bases. The V gene's germline CDR1 is SGHRS and CDR2 YFSETQ. The CDR3 nucleotides are TGCGCCAGCAGCTTCGCCGGGACAGACTATGGCTACACCTTC. As protein: CASSFAGTDYGYTF.

This sequence joins TRBV13 and TRBJ1-2, with TRBD1 as a possible D gene (6 bases). From germline, CDR1 is PRHDT and CDR2 FYEKMQ (reference sequence). The CDR3 runs to 14 residues. V dropped 1 base and J dropped 2 bases, with 8 bases sitting between them. The CDR3 is CASSLETGNYGYTF. The CDR3 nucleotides read TGTGCCAGCAGCTTAGAGACAGGCAACTATGGCTACACCTTC.

V and J are TRBV2 and TRBJ1-5; the D gene is possibly TRBD1 (6 bases). The ends were cut back, 5 bases at V and 7 bases at J, with 15 bases in the middle. This CDR3 comprises 14 residues. Germline CDR1 is SNHLY and CDR2 is FYNNEI. CDR3 bases: TGTGCCAGCAGTCCTACAGGGCTGGAGCAGCCCCAGCATTTT. Protein: CASSPTGLEQPQHF.

This clone was detected once. The genes are TRBV7-3 and TRBJ2-5, with 7 bases lining up with TRBD1. Germline assignment: CDR1 SGHTA and CDR2 FQGTGA. The CDR3 has 13 residues. V lost 5 bases to trimming and J lost 4 bases; unmatched junction nucleotides: 4. This chain's CDR3 is CASSKGQRETQYF. DNA for the CDR3: TGTGCCAGCAGCAAGGGACAGCGAGAGACCCAGTACTTC.

The chain uses TRBV9 and TRBJ1-5, with D hard to call. Trimming left V 0 bases short and J 5 bases short, with 6 bases between. CDR1 is SGDLS, CDR2 YYNGEE, per germline. The CDR3 length is 13 residues. CDR3 bases: TGTGCCAGCAGCGTAGAGCTTGATCAGCCCCAGCATTTT. Encoded protein: CASSVELDQPQHF. The whole variable domain, remainder taken from reference TRBV9 and TRBJ1-5, is DSGVTQTPKHLITATGQRVTLRCSPRSGDLSVYWYQQSLDQGLQFLIQYYNGEERAKGNILERFSAQQFPDLHSELNLSSLELGDSALYFCASSVELDQPQHFGDGTRLSIL.

This clone has more than one count but fewer than ten. This chain uses TRBV6-1 with TRBJ1-6; D possibly corresponds to TRBD1 (6 bases). Germline V gene data show CDR1 as MNHNS and CDR2 as SASEGT. This CDR3 region has 14 residues. The ends were cut back, 11 bases at V and 10 bases at J, with 21 bases in the middle. As DNA, the CDR3 is TGTGCCGGGTCCGGGACACAATGGTACTCACCCCTCCACTTT. Translated, it gives CAGSGTQWYSPLHF.

The rearrangement joins TRBV25-1 to TRBJ1-2; weak D call: TRBD1 (5 bases). The CDR3 runs 14 residues. Germline CDR1 reads MGHDK; CDR2 reads SYGVNS. Trimming took 6 bases from V and 0 from J, leaving 11 bases between them. The CDR3 nucleotides are TGTGCCAGCAGGGACGGGGGGGCTAACTATGGCTACACCTTC. This gives the protein CASRDGGANYGYTF.

The chain joins TRBV5-6 to TRBJ1-5; D remains unclear. The V and J ends lost 0 bases and 8 bases respectively, with 12 bases between them. There are 14 residues in the CDR3. In germline, CDR1 is SGHDT, CDR2 YYEEEE. Here the CDR3 reads CASSLAGSSKPQHF. The CDR3 DNA follows: TGTGCCAGCAGCTTGGCTGGTAGTTCGAAGCCCCAGCATTTT.

The J gene is TRBJ1-5, the V gene TRBV7-9; 8 bases agree with TRBD1. CDR3 length: 14 residues. Germline assignment: CDR1 SEHNR and CDR2 FQNEAQ (reference sequence). V shed 4 bases and J 7 bases; nucleotides not matched to a gene: 6. The DNA of the CDR3 is TGTGCCAGCAGCTCGGACAGGGCTGGACAGCCCCAGCATTTT. Amino acid sequence: CASSSDRAGQPQHF.

This chain's CDR3 is CASSLGGAGETQYF. For the CDR3, the DNA is TGTGCCAGCAGCTTAGGGGGCGCGGGGGAGACCCAGTACTTC. The chain is built from TRBV7-2 and TRBJ2-5; TRBD2 might be the D (6 bases). This CDR3 comprises 14 residues. CDR1 is SGHTA, CDR2 FQGNSA, per germline. Trimming removed 1 base from V and 5 bases from J, with 11 bases in between.

The genes are TRBV2 and TRBJ1-4, with D unclear. The CDR3 covers 12 residues. Trimming removed 8 bases at V and 5 bases at J, with 9 bases between. Per germline, CDR1 SNHLY and CDR2 FYNNEI. In DNA form, the CDR3 reads TGTGCCAGCTTTGGAGGGAATGAAAAACTGTTTTTT. It codes for CASFGGNEKLFF. The whole variable domain, filled in from reference TRBV2 and TRBJ1-4, reads EPEVTQTPSHQVTQMGQEVILRCVPISNHLYFYWYRQILGQKVEFLVSFYNNEISEKSEIFDDQFSVERPDGSNFTLKIRSTKLEDSAMYFCASFGGNEKLFFGSGTQLSVL.

The CDR3 loop is CASSPQWEAFYEQYF. CDR3 DNA sequence: TGTGCCAGCAGCCCTCAGTGGGAGGCCTTCTACGAGCAGTACTTC. This chain links TRBV7-9 with TRBJ2-7, with TRBD2 as a possible D gene (6 bases). V dropped 5 bases and J dropped 3 bases, with 17 bases sitting between them. Germline CDR1 SEHNR, CDR2 FQNEAQ (reference sequence). This CDR3 comprises 15 residues.

The CDR3, as DNA: TGTGCCAGCAGTGGTACAGCCGGGACAGGTAGCAATCAGCCCCAGCATTTT. This codes for CASSGTAGTGSNQPQHF. The V and J genes are TRBV28 and TRBJ1-5, with TRBD1 matching over 8 bases. J gave up 0 bases and V 5 bases, and 9 bases lay outside the gene matches. Germline CDR1 MDHEN, CDR2 SYDVKM. CDR3 length: 17 residues. Full variable domain (remainder filled in from reference TRBV28 and TRBJ1-5): DVKVTQSSRYLVKRTGEKVFLECVQDMDHENMFWYRQDPGLGLRLIYFSYDVKMKEKGDIPEGYSVSREKKERFSLILESASTNQTSMYLCASSGTAGTGSNQPQHFGDGTRLSIL.

J is TRBJ1-1 and V is TRBV4-1, with D uncertain. Germline V gene lookup returns CDR1 MGHRA and CDR2 YSYEKL. V was shortened by 2 bases and J by 0 bases, with 4 bases between the two germline ends. This CDR3 comprises 13 residues. CDR3 loop: CASSQYMNTEAFF. CDR3 nucleotide sequence: TGCGCCAGCAGCCAATACATGAACACTGAAGCTTTCTTT.

The rearrangement uses TRBV2 and TRBJ2-2, with 8 bases identical to TRBD2. CDR3 size: 15 residues. Trimming at V came to 5 bases and at J to 2 bases, leaving 4 bases not matched to a gene. CDR1 SNHLY and CDR2 FYNNEI come from the germline V gene. CDR3 sequence: CASSSRGGNTGELFF. CDR3 sequence (DNA): TGTGCCAGCAGTAGTCGGGGGGGTAACACCGGGGAGCTGTTTTTT.

The rearrangement uses TRBV7-3 and TRBJ2-5; TRBD2 might be the D (6 bases). Germline V gene lookup returns CDR1 SGHTA and CDR2 FQGTGA. This CDR3 has 13 residues. The V and J ends lost 5 bases and 1 base respectively, with 8 bases between them. The CDR3 here is CASSMGLQETQYF. In DNA form, the CDR3 reads TGTGCCAGCAGCATGGGACTCCAAGAGACCCAGTACTTC.